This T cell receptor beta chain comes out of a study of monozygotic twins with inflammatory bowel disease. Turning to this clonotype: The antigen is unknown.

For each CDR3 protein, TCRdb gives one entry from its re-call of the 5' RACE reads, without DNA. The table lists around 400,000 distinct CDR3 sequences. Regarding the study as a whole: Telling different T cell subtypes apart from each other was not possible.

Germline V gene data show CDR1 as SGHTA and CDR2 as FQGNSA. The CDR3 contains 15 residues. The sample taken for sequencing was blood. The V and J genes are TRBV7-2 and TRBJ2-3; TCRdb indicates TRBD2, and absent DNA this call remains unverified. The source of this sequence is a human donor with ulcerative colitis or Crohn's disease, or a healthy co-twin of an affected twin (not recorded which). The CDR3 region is CASSLGLVDTDTQYF.